What follows are 8 T cell receptor beta chains derived from one specimen sequenced in a study of chemoradiotherapy in HPV16-positive cancers. TCRdb's table, derived via immunoSEQ multiplex PCR, lists solely in-frame clones and lacks some. The sample has almost 500 clones, 82% seen once; the top ten hold approximately 14%. Material: tumor tissue, obtained from a patient who underwent chemoradiotherapy. The source is a human donor with HPV-associated anogenital cancer.

The chain uses TRBV28 and TRBJ1-5; TRBD1 agrees at 8 bases. The V gene end was trimmed by 3 bases and the J gene end by 4 bases; junction bases not matched to a gene: 5. CDR3 size: 15 residues. Looked up from germline, CDR1 is MDHEN and CDR2 is SYDVKM. CDR3 sequence (DNA): TGTGCCAGCAGTTTTAGCAGGGGGCAGAATCAGCCCCAGCATTTT. Its translation is CASSFSRGQNQPQHF.

The chain couples TRBV2 to TRBJ2-7; D is uncertain. This CDR3 is built from 15 residues. The V end lost 3 bases, the J end lost 0 bases, and 12 bases lay between the germline ends. Germline V gene data show CDR1 as SNHLY and CDR2 as FYNNEI. CDR3 loop: CASSDPDESSYEQYF. In DNA, the CDR3 is TGTGCCAGCAGTGACCCTGACGAGAGCTCCTACGAGCAGTACTTC.

The chain recombines TRBV7-6 with TRBJ2-3; TRBD2 is a possible D gene (5 bases). CDR1 SGHVS and CDR2 FNYEAQ come from the germline V gene. The CDR3 spans 15 residues. Deletions cut 2 bases from V and 0 bases from J, with 9 bases between. CDR3 nucleotides: TGTGCCAGCAGCTTATGGGCGGGTAGCACAGATACGCAGTATTTT. Its translation is CASSLWAGSTDTQYF.

The rearrangement links TRBV9 to TRBJ1-2; D not certain. This CDR3 contains 13 residues. V was trimmed by 3 bases and J by 4 bases, leaving 10 bases between them. The germline CDR1 and CDR2 sequences are SGDLS and YYNGEE. The CDR3 DNA follows: TGTGCCAGCAGCGCCAGGCAGAGCTATGGCTACACCTTC. The encoded protein is CASSARQSYGYTF.

This clone was seen a handful of times. The chain joins TRBV7-8 to TRBJ2-7; D unclear. This CDR3 has 12 residues. Germline-derived CDR1 and CDR2 are SGHVS and FQNEAQ. V lost 1 base and J lost 7, with 8 bases in between. CDR3 protein: CASSLGPLEQYF. CDR3 sequence (DNA): TGTGCCAGCAGCTTAGGGCCCTTGGAGCAGTACTTC. Variable domain in full (rest from reference TRBV7-8 and TRBJ2-7): GAGVSQSPRYKVAKRGQDVALRCDPISGHVSLFWYQQALGQGPEFLTYFQNEAQLDKSGLPSDRFFAERPEGSVSTLKIQRTQQEDSAVYLCASSLGPLEQYFGPGTRLTVT.

In its sample, this clone ranks as hyperexpanded. The CDR3 nucleotides read TGTGCCAGTAATTCTTTGACCGGGACAGATTATGGCTACACCTTC. Translating gives CASNSLTGTDYGYTF. The chain carries TRBV28 and TRBJ1-2; 7 bases are shared with TRBD1. After removal of 9 bases from V and 5 bases from J, the junction contained 15 bases not matched to a gene. Looked up from germline, CDR1 is MDHEN and CDR2 is SYDVKM. The CDR3 has 15 residues.

There are a few counts of this clone. The rearrangement uses TRBV1 and TRBJ1-5; the D call in the table, TRBD1, was not verified against the DNA. TRBV1 is a recognized pseudogene. The CDR3 spans 18 residues. This CDR3 reads CTSSQDKTGGVVNQPQHF. The DNA of the CDR3 is TGCACCAGCAGCCAAGATAAAACAGGGGGCGTTGTCAATCAGCCCCAGCATTTT.

In nucleotides, the CDR3 is TGTGCCAGTAGTATGGCCGGGGGCAACAGACCTTACGAGCAGTACTTC. Translation gives CASSMAGGNRPYEQYF. The chain carries TRBV19 and TRBJ2-7; D may match TRBD1 or TRBD2 (6 bases each). This CDR3 comprises 16 residues. Germline CDR1 reads LNHDA; CDR2 reads SQIVND (reference sequence). V was pared by 3 bases and J by 4 bases, with 19 bases between.